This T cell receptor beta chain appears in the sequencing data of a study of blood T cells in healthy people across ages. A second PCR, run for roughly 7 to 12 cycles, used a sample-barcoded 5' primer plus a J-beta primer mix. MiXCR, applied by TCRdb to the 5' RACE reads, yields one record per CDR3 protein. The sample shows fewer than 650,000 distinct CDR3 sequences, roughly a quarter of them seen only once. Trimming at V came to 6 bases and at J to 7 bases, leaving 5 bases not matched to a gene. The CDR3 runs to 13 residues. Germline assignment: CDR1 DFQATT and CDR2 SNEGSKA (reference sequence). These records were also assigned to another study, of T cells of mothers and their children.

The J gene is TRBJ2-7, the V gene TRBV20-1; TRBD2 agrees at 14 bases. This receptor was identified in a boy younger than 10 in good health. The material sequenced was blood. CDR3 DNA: TGCAGTGCCAGACTAGCGGGAGGGCATGAGCAGTACTTC. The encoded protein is CSARLAGGHEQYF.